This T cell receptor beta chain appears in the sequencing data of a study of shared clonotypes between healthy human individuals. Across the whole study: There were three CD4 naive, three CD4 memory, two CD8 naive and one CD8 memory plates per donor.

To note about this clone: What it binds is not known.

Findings and limits, study-wide: Represented genetic and exposure-history diversity was restricted by having few donors.

Unmatched junction bases numbered 8, after V lost 5 bases and J lost 4 bases. CDR1 and CDR2 from the germline V gene are MNHEY and SVGAGI. The CDR3 is 15 residues long. In the authors' methods: ImmunoSEQ yielded junction-only sequences lacking quality scores, so filtering differed. Data came from immunoSEQ multiplex PCR; TCRdb stores just in-frame clones and leaves some out. Clone size and V and J calls were adopted from that table, with D and trimming inferred from the DNA. The sample lists some 2.1 million clones, 85% to 95% occurring once. Sequencing was carried out using naive CD4+ T cells sorted from blood. Noted subset: CD45RA+ positively selected. The genes are TRBV6-5 and TRBJ2-1; 7 bases are shared with TRBD1. This TCR was recovered from a man between 18 and 35 years old in good health. CDR3 in amino acids: CASSPAGTVYNEQFF. The CDR3 DNA reads TGTGCCAGCAGTCCGGCCGGGACAGTATACAATGAGCAGTTCTTC.